A single sample gave rise to the 8 T cell receptor beta chains below, sequenced in a study of T cell responses to AZD1222 COVID-19 vaccine. The assay was immunoSEQ multiplex PCR, and TCRdb's table has in-frame clones only and misses some. The data hold some 110,000 clones, with approximately 88% observed a single time. Sample: peripheral blood, taken on day 0 of AZD1222 vaccination. The receptors shown here come from an adult in good health.

This chain links TRBV6-6 with TRBJ1-1, with TRBD1 identical over 7 bases. Germline V lookup: CDR1 MNHNY, CDR2 SVGAGI (reference sequence). The CDR3 length is 14 residues. The V gene end was trimmed by 2 bases and the J gene end by 1 base; junction bases not matched to a gene: 1. The CDR3 here is CASSYDRANTEAFF. The CDR3 bases are TGTGCCAGCAGTTACGACAGGGCGAACACTGAAGCTTTCTTT.

Only one count was recorded for this clone. The chain has TRBV19 and TRBJ1-2; 9 nucleotides match TRBD1. Germline V gene sequence: CDR1 LNHDA, CDR2 SQIVND (reference sequence). This CDR3 contains 15 residues. Trimming took 3 bases from V and 3 from J; bases not matched to a gene: 5. Here the CDR3 reads CASSMWDRAYYGYTF. CDR3 nucleotide sequence: TGTGCCAGTAGTATGTGGGACAGGGCATACTATGGCTACACCTTC. Looking up the rest from reference TRBV19 and TRBJ1-2 gives the full variable domain: DGGITQSPKYLFRKEGQNVTLSCEQNLNHDAMYWYRQDPGQGLRLIYYSQIVNDFQKGDIAEGYSVSREKKESFPLTVTSAQKNPTAFYLCASSMWDRAYYGYTFGSGTRLTVV.

The genes are TRBV12-2 and TRBJ1-2; the DNA was not used to check the table's D call, TRBD1. TRBV12-2 represents a pseudogene. There are 14 residues in the CDR3. The chain's CDR3 is CASRLPDTVYGYTF. DNA for the CDR3: TGTGCAAGTCGCTTGCCCGACACGGTCTATGGCTACACCTTC.

The genes are TRBV15 and TRBJ2-5; 7 positions agree with TRBD1. CDR1 and CDR2 (germline): LNHNV, YYDKDF (reference sequence). V trimming: 4 bases; J trimming: 5 bases; junction bases outside the gene matches: 13. This CDR3 is 16 amino acids long. The CDR3 reads CATSTSIETGMETQYF. In DNA, the CDR3 is TGTGCCACCAGCACCTCCATTGAGACAGGGATGGAGACCCAGTACTTC.

This chain links TRBV9 with TRBJ1-2; D is ambiguous. The CDR3 sequence is 14 residues long. Germline CDR1 SGDLS, CDR2 YYNGEE. V lost 0 bases and J lost 4, with 10 bases in between. CDR3 in amino acids: CASSVAPDTYGYTF. The CDR3 bases are TGTGCCAGCAGCGTAGCTCCAGACACCTATGGCTACACCTTC.

V usage is TRBV27 and J usage is TRBJ2-7; possible D gene TRBD1, 6 bases. This CDR3 region has 15 residues. Germline V gives CDR1 MNHEY, CDR2 SMNVEV (reference sequence). The germline V and J ends were trimmed by 3 bases and 4 bases, with 16 bases remaining between them. CDR3 in DNA: TGTGCCAGCAGTTTGACCCTAAGGGGGTATTACGAGCAGTACTTC. Amino acids: CASSLTLRGYYEQYF.

Here the CDR3 DNA reads TGTGCCACCAGTGATTTGCGGCGGGAGACCCAGTACTTC. It translates to CATSDLRRETQYF. V gene TRBV24-1 combines with J gene TRBJ2-5; D not certain. Germline V lookup: CDR1 KGHDR, CDR2 SFDVKD. The ends were cut back, 0 bases at V and 5 bases at J, with 6 bases in the middle. The CDR3 is 13 amino acids.

CDR3 protein: CATSRGGGSTEAFF. The CDR3 DNA reads TGTGCCACCAGCAGAGGAGGGGGGAGCACTGAAGCTTTCTTT. This rearrangement joins TRBV15 to TRBJ1-1, with D perhaps matching TRBD1 (6 bases). This CDR3 is built from 14 residues. Germline-derived CDR1 and CDR2 are LNHNV and YYDKDF (reference sequence). The germline V and J ends were trimmed by 1 base and 4 bases, with 10 bases remaining between them.